The T cell receptor beta chain described here comes from a study of cytomegalovirus exposure and HLA in healthy donors (dated by TCRdb to 2015 to 2018). For context, the study as a whole: According to a later analysis, one platform produced both the roughly 130 validation repertoires and the 670 or so repertoires of the first cohort. The study aimed to test whether signatures of past pathogen exposure could be identified by cataloging public T cell receptors. A separate validation cohort of 100 to 150 different subjects was used in addition to the approximately 670-subject first cohort. To predict cytomegalovirus infection status, the study brought together high-throughput TCR immunosequencing, statistical association of individual TCRs with disease status, and machine learning. The full study reports these points: In vitro tests confirmed that a few of the cytomegalovirus-associated TCR beta chains recognize cytomegalovirus antigens. In both the original and validation cohorts, the classifier was reported to diagnose cytomegalovirus status with high specificity and sensitivity. A later analysis found that TCRs clustered in the first cohort also tended to co-occur in the roughly 110 validation repertoires, with 94% of cluster scores above 0. It was suggested by the authors that the approach could potentially be generalized to other disease states and immunological phenotypes. Most TCR sequences were observed very rarely across donors, whereas some public TCRs were present in many individuals. All 120 or so repertoires were used to score co-occurrence in the validation cohort in a later analysis, because that analysis had no HLA typing for the cohort. The study listed over 150 TCR beta chains as associated with cytomegalovirus.

Reading the germline V gene gives CDR1 SGHTS and CDR2 YDEGEE. Germline trimming: 1 base from V, 14 bases from J; junction bases outside gene matches: 12. Inclusive of the bounding cysteine and phenylalanine, the CDR3 is 15 residues long. Just CDR3 DNA is preserved here, 45 bases in frame from base 1. On this clone itself: Its antigen remains unidentified. Within one base of it there is no much larger clone, and no base qualities were kept.

Libraries were made using the immunoSEQ multiplex PCR assay. The published analysis was carried out like this. A statistical classification framework was built for diagnosing cytomegalovirus status from the catalog of TCR beta chain sequences. Sourced from immuneACCESS, this table was stored by TCRdb with only in-frame sequences that have V and J called. A share of the clones is absent; for the studies checked, an unresolved V gene accounts for under half, and the remainder has no known explanation. From that table come the V and J calls and clone size; the DNA was used to work out D and trimming. This sample gives about 110,000 clones in total; 70% to 85% of them show up just once. The biggest ten clones account for approximately 3% of the sample. Donors formed part of the validation cohort, which comprised over a hundred subjects and was distinct from the first cohort of several hundred subjects.

The receptor was derived from a woman aged 18-29 years in good health and CMV-seronegative. The chain links TRBV5-8 with TRBJ1-6, with 7 bases aligning to TRBD1. Sequencing used PBMCs. The CDR3 region: CASSLSRGGISTLHF. The DNA sequence reads TGTGCCAGCAGCTTGAGTAGAGGGGGCATCTCGACCCTCCACTTT.